This T cell receptor (beta chain) was sequenced for a study of neurological immune-mediated disorders. 5'RACE employing 10-nucleotide random UMIs yielded the cDNA. TCRdb passed the 5' RACE reads through MiXCR, listing each CDR3 protein once. The sample has approximately 58,000 distinct CDR3 sequences, approximately 10% seen once. The CDR3 has 13 amino acids. Germline CDR1 is SGDLS and CDR2 is YYNGEE. V dropped 7 bases and J dropped 3 bases, with 13 bases sitting between them. The rearrangement links TRBV9 to TRBJ1-1, with D unclear. The material sequenced was PBMCs. The origin of this receptor is a man aged 55 to 70 in good health. CDR3 sequence (DNA): TGTGCCAGCCAGGCCCTTAGCCACACTGAAGCTTTCTTT. It encodes CASQALSHTEAFF. The variable domain in full, with the rest retrieved from reference TRBV9 and TRBJ1-1, is DSGVTQTPKHLITATGQRVTLRCSPRSGDLSVYWYQQSLDQGLQFLIQYYNGEERAKGNILERFSAQQFPDLHSELNLSSLELGDSALYFCASQALSHTEAFFGQGTRLTVV.